These 17 T cell receptor beta chains were all obtained from the same sample, sequenced in a study of shared clonotypes between healthy human individuals. Method: immunoSEQ multiplex PCR; TCRdb's copy keeps in-frame clones and lacks some. This table holds some 500,000 clones, 90% to 96% found once. Sequenced sample: naive CD4+ T cells sorted from blood. Subset in this sample: CD45RA+ positively selected. The receptors were sampled from a woman aged 25 to 39 in good health.

V usage is TRBV28 and J usage is TRBJ1-6; TRBD1 might be the D (6 bases). Germline CDR1 reads MDHEN; CDR2 reads SYDVKM. The CDR3 has 14 residues. With 6 bases removed from V and 5 bases from J, the gap between germline ends came to 11 bases. In nucleotides, the CDR3 is TGTGCCAGCAGAACAGGGATCGATAATTCACCCCTCCACTTT. Residues: CASRTGIDNSPLHF.

V gene TRBV27 combines with J gene TRBJ2-7; D is undetermined. Deletions cut 5 bases from V and 0 bases from J, with 2 bases between. Germline V gene sequence: CDR1 MNHEY, CDR2 SMNVEV (reference sequence). There are 11 residues in the CDR3. DNA of the CDR3: TGTGCCAGCAGTACCTCCTACGAGCAGTACTTC. Translation gives CASSTSYEQYF.

The chain is built from TRBV20-1 and TRBJ2-1, with 7 bases aligning to TRBD2. The V gene end was trimmed by 7 bases and the J gene end by 9 bases; junction bases not matched to a gene: 3. The CDR3 runs to 10 residues. In germline, CDR1 is DFQATT, CDR2 SNEGSKA (reference sequence). CDR3 region: CSGGGTEQFF. The CDR3 DNA follows: TGCAGTGGGGGGGGTACTGAGCAGTTCTTC.

The DNA of the CDR3 is TGTGCCAGCAGCTCTAAAAGCGGGGGAACCTACAATGAGCAGTTCTTC. This translates into CASSSKSGGTYNEQFF. V gene TRBV11-2 combines with J gene TRBJ2-1, with TRBD2 identical over 8 bases. The trim removed 4 bases at V and 2 bases at J, leaving 7 bases unmatched. CDR3 length: 16 amino acids. Germline V gene lookup returns CDR1 SGHAT and CDR2 FQNNGV.

This sequence joins TRBV28 and TRBJ1-6; D may be TRBD1 (5 bases). CDR3 length: 14 amino acids. V dropped 5 bases and J dropped 9 bases, with 14 bases sitting between them. Germline V gene data show CDR1 as MDHEN and CDR2 as SYDVKM. CDR3 sequence (DNA): TGTGCCAGCAGTAGACAGCTCCAAGGTTCACCCCTCCACTTT. Translated: CASSRQLQGSPLHF.

The gene calls are TRBV7-8 and TRBJ2-7; the D call may be TRBD1 or TRBD2 (5 bases each). CDR1 is SGHVS and CDR2 is FQNEAQ in the germline V gene. V was pared by 4 bases and J by 0 bases, with 13 bases between. The CDR3 has 15 amino acids. The CDR3 is CASSSGPLSSYEQYF. CDR3 in DNA: TGTGCCAGCAGCTCGGGACCGCTGAGCTCCTACGAGCAGTACTTC.

This clone was picked up one time. The rearrangement links TRBV18 to TRBJ2-7, with TRBD1 identical over 9 bases. Germline CDR1 KGHSH, CDR2 LQKENI. The V and J ends lost 3 bases and 3 bases, in that order; junction bases with no gene match: 6. The CDR3 has 15 residues. The CDR3 DNA follows: TGTGCCAGCTCACCCGGACAGGGGAGACTCTACGAGCAGTACTTC. It encodes CASSPGQGRLYEQYF.

The chain has TRBV9 and TRBJ2-4; D tentatively fits TRBD1 or TRBD2 (7 bases each). Trimming left V 1 base short and J 8 bases short, with 13 bases between. The CDR3 sequence is 14 residues long. Germline V lookup: CDR1 SGDLS, CDR2 YYNGEE. As DNA, the CDR3 is TGTGCCAGCAGCGTACAGGCAGGGGGGGACATTCAGTACTTC. Its translation: CASSVQAGGDIQYF.

This chain joins TRBV2 and TRBJ2-7; 8 nucleotides align to TRBD2. This CDR3 is 13 amino acids long. Looked up from germline, CDR1 is SNHLY and CDR2 is FYNNEI. Trimming took 6 bases from V and 5 from J; bases not matched to a gene: 6. The CDR3 nucleotides read TGTGCCAGCAGGGGACTAGGACTCGACGAGCAGTACTTC. Translation gives CASRGLGLDEQYF.

In this sample, this clone turned up once. The chain links TRBV6-6 to TRBJ2-2; D tentatively reads TRBD1 or TRBD2 (5 bases each). V was pared by 11 bases and J by 5 bases, with 15 bases between. The CDR3 extends over 13 amino acids. Germline V lookup: CDR1 MNHNY, CDR2 SVGAGI (reference sequence). CDR3 sequence (DNA): TGTGCCTCCCGGACAAGGAGGACCGGGGAGCTGTTTTTT. It codes for CASRTRRTGELFF.

The J gene is TRBJ2-7, the V gene TRBV5-4, with a weak D call TRBD2 (5 bases). The germline CDR1 and CDR2 sequences are SGHNT and YYREEE (reference sequence). This CDR3 is 14 amino acids long. Trimming took off 4 bases at V and 3 bases at J, with 14 bases between the two ends. CDR3 sequence: CASSRRVGFYEQYF. The CDR3 DNA follows: TGTGCCAGCAGCCGGCGGGTGGGATTCTACGAGCAGTACTTC.

Only one count was recorded for this clone. The chain carries TRBV28 and TRBJ1-5, with D possibly matching TRBD1 (5 bases). CDR1 and CDR2 from the germline V gene are MDHEN and SYDVKM. Between the trimmed V and J ends, which lost 5 bases and 0 bases, there was a span of 14 bases. CDR3 length equals 16 residues. The CDR3 loop is CASSPMRGGSNQPQHF. The CDR3 DNA is TGTGCCAGCAGTCCCATGCGGGGGGGTAGCAATCAGCCCCAGCATTTT.

This clone was seen a single time. The V and J genes are TRBV7-2 and TRBJ2-1, with D maybe TRBD1 (6 bases). The CDR3 spans 14 residues. The germline V and J ends were trimmed by 2 bases and 8 bases, with 13 bases remaining between them. Germline V lookup: CDR1 SGHTA, CDR2 FQGNSA. The DNA for the CDR3 is TGTGCCAGCAGCTTAACTGAGGGGGTGCATGAGCAGTTCTTC. This encodes CASSLTEGVHEQFF.

The chain joins TRBV7-6 to TRBJ2-1, with 7 bases fitting TRBD1. V shed 3 bases and J 0 bases; nucleotides not matched to a gene: 5. Germline assignment: CDR1 SGHVS and CDR2 FNYEAQ. There are 16 residues in the CDR3. CDR3 bases: TGTGCCAGCAGCTTCATAGGGGGCAGCTCCTACAATGAGCAGTTCTTC. It codes for CASSFIGGSSYNEQFF.

The rearrangement joins TRBV6-1 to TRBJ1-5; unclear D gene. V lost 1 base to trimming and J lost 5 bases, with 9 bases between them. CDR1 MNHNS and CDR2 SASEGT come from the germline V gene. The CDR3 is 14 residues long. The CDR3 spells CASSEGRIDQPQHF. The DNA of the CDR3 is TGTGCCAGCAGTGAAGGACGGATAGATCAGCCCCAGCATTTT.

This clone was found once. This chain uses TRBV7-9 with TRBJ2-3; D is ambiguous. Germline V gene data show CDR1 as SEHNR and CDR2 as FQNEAQ (reference sequence). V gave up 8 bases and J gave up 4 bases, with 7 bases separating them. CDR3 length: 11 residues. Here the CDR3 DNA reads TGTGCCAGCCTTTCGGCAGATACGCAGTATTTT. Amino acids: CASLSADTQYF.

V and J are TRBV5-5 and TRBJ1-2; D gene uncertain. Trimming removed 0 bases from V and 1 base from J, with 13 bases in between. CDR3 size: 16 residues. Per germline, CDR1 SGHKS and CDR2 YYEKEE (reference sequence). CDR3 amino acids: CASSLVLDPINYGYTF. The CDR3 DNA reads as TGTGCCAGCAGCTTGGTCCTGGACCCGATTAACTATGGCTACACCTTC.